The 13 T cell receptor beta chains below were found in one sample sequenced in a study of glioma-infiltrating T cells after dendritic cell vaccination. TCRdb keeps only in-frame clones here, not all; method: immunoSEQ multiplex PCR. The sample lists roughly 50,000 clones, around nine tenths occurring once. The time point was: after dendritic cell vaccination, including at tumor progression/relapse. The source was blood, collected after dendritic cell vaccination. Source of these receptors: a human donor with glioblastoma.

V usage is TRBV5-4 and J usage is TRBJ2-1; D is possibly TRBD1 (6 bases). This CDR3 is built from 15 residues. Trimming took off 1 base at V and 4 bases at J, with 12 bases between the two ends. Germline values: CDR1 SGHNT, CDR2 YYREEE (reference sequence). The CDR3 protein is CASSLRTAPYNEQFF. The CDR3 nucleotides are TGTGCCAGCAGCTTGAGGACAGCCCCGTACAATGAGCAGTTCTTC. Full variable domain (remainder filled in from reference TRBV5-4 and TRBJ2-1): ETGVTQSPTHLIKTRGQQVTLRCSSQSGHNTVSWYQQALGQGPQFIFQYYREEENGRGNFPPRFSGLQFPNYSSELNVNALELDDSALYLCASSLRTAPYNEQFFGPGTRLTVL.

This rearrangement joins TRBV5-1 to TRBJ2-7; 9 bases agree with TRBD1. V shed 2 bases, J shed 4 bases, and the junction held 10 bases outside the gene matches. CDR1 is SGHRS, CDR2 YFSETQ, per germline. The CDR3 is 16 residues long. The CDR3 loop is CASSFSGQGNPYEQYF. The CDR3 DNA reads TGCGCCAGCAGCTTCAGTGGACAGGGGAACCCATACGAGCAGTACTTC.

This CDR3 reads CASISSREGAGELFF. The CDR3 bases are TGTGCCAGCATTTCTTCCCGAGAGGGCGCCGGGGAGCTGTTTTTT. V and J are TRBV27 and TRBJ2-2, with a possible D match to TRBD2 (5 bases). Germline V gene lookup returns CDR1 MNHEY and CDR2 SMNVEV (reference sequence). V gave up 7 bases and J gave up 6 bases, with 18 bases separating them. The CDR3 length is 15 residues.

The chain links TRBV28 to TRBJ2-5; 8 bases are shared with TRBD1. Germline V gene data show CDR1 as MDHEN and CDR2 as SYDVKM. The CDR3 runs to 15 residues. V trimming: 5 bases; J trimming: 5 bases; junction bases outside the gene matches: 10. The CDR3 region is CASSAQGAWGETQYF. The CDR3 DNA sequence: TGTGCCAGCAGTGCCCAGGGGGCTTGGGGGGAGACCCAGTACTTC.

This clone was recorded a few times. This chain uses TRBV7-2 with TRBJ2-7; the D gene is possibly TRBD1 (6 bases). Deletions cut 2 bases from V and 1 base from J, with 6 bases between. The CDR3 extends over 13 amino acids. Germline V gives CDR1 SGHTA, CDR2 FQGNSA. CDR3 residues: CASSLRGSYEQYF. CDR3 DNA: TGTGCCAGCAGCTTAAGGGGGTCCTACGAGCAGTACTTC.

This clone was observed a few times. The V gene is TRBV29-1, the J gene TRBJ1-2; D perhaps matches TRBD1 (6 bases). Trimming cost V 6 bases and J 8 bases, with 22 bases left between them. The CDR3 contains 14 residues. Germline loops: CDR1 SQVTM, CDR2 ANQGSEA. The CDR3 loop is CSVDSGDTAWGYTF. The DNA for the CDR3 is TGCAGCGTCGACTCCGGGGACACGGCATGGGGCTACACCTTC.

CDR3 amino acids: CASSWTLAGGLTLSYEQYF. In nucleotides, the CDR3 is TGTGCCAGCAGCTGGACCCTAGCGGGAGGTCTCACTCTTTCCTACGAGCAGTACTTC. The rearrangement joins TRBV5-8 to TRBJ2-7; 11 positions match TRBD2. V was clipped by 3 bases and J by 1 base; unmatched bases: 15. From germline, CDR1 is SGHTS and CDR2 YDEGEE. This CDR3 region has 19 residues. The full variable domain, rest sourced from reference TRBV5-8 and TRBJ2-7, is EAGVTQSPTHLIKTRGQQATLRCSPISGHTSVYWYQQALGLGLQFLLWYDEGEERNRGNFPPRFSGRQFPNYSSELNVNALELEDSALYLCASSWTLAGGLTLSYEQYFGPGTRLTVT.

CDR3 amino acids: CAITFNTEAFF. CDR3 DNA sequence: TGTGCCATCACCTTTAACACTGAAGCTTTCTTT. The chain uses TRBV10-3 and TRBJ1-1; D ambiguous. The V and J ends lost 7 bases and 2 bases respectively, with 5 bases between them. Germline assignment: CDR1 ENHRY and CDR2 SYGVKD. CDR3 size: 11 residues.

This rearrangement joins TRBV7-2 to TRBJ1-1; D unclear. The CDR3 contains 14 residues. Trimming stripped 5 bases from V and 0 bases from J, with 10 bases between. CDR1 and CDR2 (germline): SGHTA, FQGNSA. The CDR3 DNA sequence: TGTGCCAGCAGCCCCGTCCCCCTGAACACTGAAGCTTTCTTT. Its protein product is CASSPVPLNTEAFF.

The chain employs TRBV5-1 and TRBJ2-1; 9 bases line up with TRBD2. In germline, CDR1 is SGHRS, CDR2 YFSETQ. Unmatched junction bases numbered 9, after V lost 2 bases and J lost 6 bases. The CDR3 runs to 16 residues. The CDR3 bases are TGCGCCAGCAGCTTAGGTTGGACTAGCGTCGCCAATGAGCAGTTCTTC. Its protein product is CASSLGWTSVANEQFF.

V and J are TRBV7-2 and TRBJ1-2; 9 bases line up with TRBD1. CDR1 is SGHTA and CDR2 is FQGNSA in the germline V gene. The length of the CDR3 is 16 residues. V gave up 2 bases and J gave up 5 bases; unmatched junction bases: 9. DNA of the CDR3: TGTGCCAGCAGCTTAATGGCCCCCGACAGGGGGTATGGCTACACCTTC. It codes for CASSLMAPDRGYGYTF.

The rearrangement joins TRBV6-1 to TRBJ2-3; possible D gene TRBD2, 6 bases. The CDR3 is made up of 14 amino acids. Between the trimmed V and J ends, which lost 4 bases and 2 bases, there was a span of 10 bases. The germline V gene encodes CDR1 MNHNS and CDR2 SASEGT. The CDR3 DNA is TGTGCCAGCAGTGTTAGCGGAAACACAGATACGCAGTATTTT. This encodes CASSVSGNTDTQYF.

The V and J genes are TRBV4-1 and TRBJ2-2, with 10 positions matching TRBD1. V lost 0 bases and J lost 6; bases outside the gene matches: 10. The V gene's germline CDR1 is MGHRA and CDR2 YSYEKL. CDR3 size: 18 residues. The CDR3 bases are TGCGCCAGCAGCCAAGATCAGGGGGACAGGGGTTTCGCCGGGGAGCTGTTTTTT. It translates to CASSQDQGDRGFAGELFF.